This entry concerns a single TCR beta chain. Its matching antigen is unknown. One end of the junction varies from germline; a read error may be responsible. CDR3 length: 16 residues. Germline CDR1 is MNHNY and CDR2 is SVGAGI (reference sequence). Primers used in a second PCR of roughly 6 to 11 cycles were a sample-barcoded 5' primer and a J-beta primer mix. One entry per CDR3 protein, called by TCRdb with MiXCR from the 5' RACE reads. The repertoire includes 650,000 to 1,000,000 distinct CDR3 sequences, around 36% of them detected once, and 10% to 15% sits in the top ten. The data were taken from a study of blood T cells in healthy people across ages. Study outcomes and limitations: Estimates based on one million T cells were treated as lower bounds. Lack of knowledge of donor CMV status possibly confounded expanded clonotype changes.

The V and J genes are TRBV6-6 and TRBJ1-5, with no clear D. The sequencing sample was made of blood. The receptor comes from a man aged 18 to 30 in good health. The CDR3 sequence is CASSYSETASSQPQHF. CDR3 nucleotides: TGTGCCAGCAGTTACTCGGAGACGGCCAGCAGTCAGCCCCAGCATTTT.